The T cell receptor (beta chain) under discussion was sequenced for a study of shared clonotypes between healthy human individuals. The wider study: For every donor, three CD4 naive, three CD4 memory, two CD8 naive and one CD8 memory plates were used. Study results and limitations: Generally, naive subsets came out with larger estimated richness than memory subsets.

As handled by the study authors: For the immunoSEQ data, sequences were junction-only without quality scores, so filtering differed. Method: immunoSEQ multiplex PCR; TCRdb's copy keeps in-frame clones and lacks some. V, J and clone size reflect that table, while D and trimming were determined from the DNA. The sample records around 2.1 million clones, around 93% being singletons. CD45RO-negative CD8 cells positively selected for CCR7 made up the naive population, which excluded terminally differentiated effector memory CD45RA+ cells. The table lists this clone with a few counts. Its antigen remains unknown. Germline V lookup: CDR1 LNHDA, CDR2 SQIVND (reference sequence). The CDR3 sequence is 12 residues long. V lost 3 bases, J lost 4 bases, and 6 bases lay in between.

The gene calls are TRBV19 and TRBJ1-1; no definite D call. This TCR derives from a man aged 18 to 35 in good health. Some clones in this sample may be carry-over from other donors' samples. Material: naive CD8+ T cells from PBMCs. The CDR3 here is CASSMRITEAFF. Here the CDR3 DNA reads TGTGCCAGTAGTATGCGGATCACTGAAGCTTTCTTT. Variable domain in full (rest from reference TRBV19 and TRBJ1-1): DGGITQSPKYLFRKEGQNVTLSCEQNLNHDAMYWYRQDPGQGLRLIYYSQIVNDFQKGDIAEGYSVSREKKESFPLTVTSAQKNPTAFYLCASSMRITEAFFGQGTRLTVV.